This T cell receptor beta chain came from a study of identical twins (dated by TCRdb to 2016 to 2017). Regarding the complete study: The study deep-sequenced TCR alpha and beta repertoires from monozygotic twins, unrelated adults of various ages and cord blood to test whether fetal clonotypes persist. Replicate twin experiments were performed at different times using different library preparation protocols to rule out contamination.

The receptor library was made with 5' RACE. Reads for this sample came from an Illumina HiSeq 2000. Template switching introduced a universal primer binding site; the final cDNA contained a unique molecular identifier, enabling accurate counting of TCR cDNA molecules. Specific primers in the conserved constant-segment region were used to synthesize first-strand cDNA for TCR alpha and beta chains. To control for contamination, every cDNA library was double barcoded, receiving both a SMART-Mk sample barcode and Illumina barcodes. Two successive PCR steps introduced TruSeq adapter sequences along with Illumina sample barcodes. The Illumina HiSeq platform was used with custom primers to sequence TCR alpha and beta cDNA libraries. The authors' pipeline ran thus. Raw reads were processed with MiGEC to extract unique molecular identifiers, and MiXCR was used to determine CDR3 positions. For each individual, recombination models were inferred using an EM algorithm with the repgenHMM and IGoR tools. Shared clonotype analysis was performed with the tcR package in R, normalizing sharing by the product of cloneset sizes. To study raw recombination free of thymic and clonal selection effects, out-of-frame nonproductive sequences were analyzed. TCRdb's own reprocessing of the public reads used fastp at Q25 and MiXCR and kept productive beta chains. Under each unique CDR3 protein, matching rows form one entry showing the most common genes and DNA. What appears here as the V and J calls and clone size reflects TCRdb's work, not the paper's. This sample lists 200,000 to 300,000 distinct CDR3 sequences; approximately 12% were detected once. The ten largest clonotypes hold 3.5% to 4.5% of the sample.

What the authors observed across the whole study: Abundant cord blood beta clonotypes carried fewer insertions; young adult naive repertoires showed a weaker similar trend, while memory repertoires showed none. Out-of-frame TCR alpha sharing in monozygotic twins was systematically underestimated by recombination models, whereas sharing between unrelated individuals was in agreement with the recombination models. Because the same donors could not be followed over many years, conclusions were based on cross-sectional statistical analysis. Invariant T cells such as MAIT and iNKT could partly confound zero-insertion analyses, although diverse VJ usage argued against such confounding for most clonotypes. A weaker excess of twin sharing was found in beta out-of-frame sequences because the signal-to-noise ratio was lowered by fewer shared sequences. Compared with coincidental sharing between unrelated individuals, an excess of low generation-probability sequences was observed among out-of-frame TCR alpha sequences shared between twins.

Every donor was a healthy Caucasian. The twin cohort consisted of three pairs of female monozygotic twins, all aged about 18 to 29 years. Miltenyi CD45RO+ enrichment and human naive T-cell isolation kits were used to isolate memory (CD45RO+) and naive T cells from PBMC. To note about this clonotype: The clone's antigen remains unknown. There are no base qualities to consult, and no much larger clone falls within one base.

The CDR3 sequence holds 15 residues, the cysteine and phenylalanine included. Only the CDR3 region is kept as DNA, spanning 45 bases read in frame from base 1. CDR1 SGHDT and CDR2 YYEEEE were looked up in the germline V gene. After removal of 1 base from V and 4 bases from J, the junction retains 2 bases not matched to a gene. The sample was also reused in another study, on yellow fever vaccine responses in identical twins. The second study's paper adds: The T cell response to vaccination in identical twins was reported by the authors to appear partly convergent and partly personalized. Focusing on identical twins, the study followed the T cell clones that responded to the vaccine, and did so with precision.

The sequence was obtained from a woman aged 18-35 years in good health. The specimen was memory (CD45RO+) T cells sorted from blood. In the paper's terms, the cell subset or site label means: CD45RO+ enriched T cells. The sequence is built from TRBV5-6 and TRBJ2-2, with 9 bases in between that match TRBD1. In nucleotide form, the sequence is TGTGCCAGCAGCTTGCCGACAGGGGGCACCGGGGAGCTGTTTTTT. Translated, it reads CASSLPTGGTGELFF.